This TCR beta chain was recovered during a study of response to subunit inactivated influenza vaccine. Broader study findings: With each seasonal influenza vaccination, the authors suggested, few new T cells are recruited.

One entry per CDR3 protein results from TCRdb running MiXCR on the RT-PCR reads. The table records 600,000 to 700,000 distinct CDR3 sequences, around 15% of them present only once. Germline CDR1 reads DFQATT; CDR2 reads SNEGSKA (reference sequence). Germline trimming cut 0 bases from V and 5 bases from J; bases unmatched to any gene: 7. This CDR3 contains 16 residues. As concerns this clonotype: Its antigen is still unknown.

The source was PBMCs from blood, collected 14 to 15 days before vaccination. The chain employs TRBV20-1 and TRBJ2-2, with 9 bases identical to TRBD1. This receptor was taken from a man aged 50-60 years who received an inactivated influenza vaccine. CDR3 amino acids: CSARDKGTGRTGELFF. CDR3 sequence (DNA): TGCAGTGCTAGAGATAAGGGGACAGGGAGGACCGGGGAGCTGTTTTTT.